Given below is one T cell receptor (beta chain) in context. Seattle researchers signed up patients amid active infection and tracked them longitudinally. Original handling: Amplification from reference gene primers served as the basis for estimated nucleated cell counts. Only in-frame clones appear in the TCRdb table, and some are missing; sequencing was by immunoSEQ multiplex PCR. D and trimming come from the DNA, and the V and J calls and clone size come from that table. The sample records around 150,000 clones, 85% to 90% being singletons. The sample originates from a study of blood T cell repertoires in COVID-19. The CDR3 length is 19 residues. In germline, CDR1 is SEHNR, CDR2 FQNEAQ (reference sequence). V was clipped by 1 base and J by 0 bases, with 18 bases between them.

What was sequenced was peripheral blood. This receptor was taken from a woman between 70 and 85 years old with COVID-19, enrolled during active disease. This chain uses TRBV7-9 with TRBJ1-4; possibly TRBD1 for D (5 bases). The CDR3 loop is CASSLGRTSGRTTNEKLFF. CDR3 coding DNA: TGTGCCAGCAGCTTAGGAAGGACAAGCGGGCGTACAACTAATGAAAAACTGTTTTTT.